This T cell receptor (beta chain) comes out of a study of T cells in Graves' hyperthyroidism and ophthalmopathy. Overall study: The blood sample was taken at first diagnosis, before treatment began.

The PBMCs were taken from more than 8 ml of fresh peripheral blood. Authors of the study amplified TCR beta CDR3 regions from RNA transcripts. Primed by the HTBI set, a first-round RT-PCR was run on the TCR CDR3. TCRdb passed the multiplex PCR reads through MiXCR, listing each CDR3 protein once. The table records hundreds of thousands of distinct CDR3 sequences, nearly 20% of them present only once. There are 20 residues in the CDR3. The germline V gene has CDR1 SGHAT and CDR2 FQNNGV. The V segment lost 8 bases and the J segment 7 bases; nucleotides outside the gene matches: 22. The rearrangement uses TRBV11-2 and TRBJ2-1, with 14 bases fitting TRBD2. Input material: blood. This sequence was found in a man between 35 and 55 years old with Graves' ophthalmopathy. The CDR3 coding sequence is TGTGCCAGCGGATACCCCCCTACCGGGACTAGCGGGAGCTTCGGGAATGAGCAGTTCTTC. Translated, it gives CASGYPPTGTSGSFGNEQFF.